This T cell receptor (beta chain) derives from a study of CD4 T cells in relation to SARS-CoV-2 and coronaviruses. TCRdb's copy holds only in-frame clones and misses some; the assay was immunoSEQ multiplex PCR. The sample has around 56,000 clones, roughly 88% seen once. As regards this clone: Its antigen remains unknown.

The unexposed donors gave CD4+ T cells in about 2011-2019, prior to COVID-19. Naive and memory CD4+ T cells were separated from cryopreserved PBMCs. General study findings and limits: In around 63% of donors, memory CD4+ clonotypes crossrecognized SARS-CoV-2 and at least one common cold coronavirus spike. The assay detects memory recall responses, not culture-primed primary responses. Crossreactive clones expanded significantly less to SARS-CoV-2 than monoreactive clones.

The clonotype originates from a human donor in good health. Sequencing used memory CD4+ T cells from PBMCs.

CDR3 nucleotide sequence: TGTGCCAGCAGCTTAATAGGGGGGGTTGGGGCCAACGTCCTGACTTTC. Its translation: CASSLIGGVGANVLTF. The chain recombines TRBV7-3 with TRBJ2-6; TRBD2 might be the D (7 bases). This CDR3 has 16 amino acids. Trimming pared 1 base from V and 3 bases from J, leaving 10 bases between. Looked up from germline, CDR1 is SGHTA and CDR2 is FQGTGA.